This is a list of T cell receptor beta chains from one sample in a study of cytomegalovirus exposure and HLA in healthy donors. Method: immunoSEQ multiplex PCR; TCRdb's copy keeps in-frame clones and lacks some. In the table there are 100,000 to 150,000 clones, about 93% of which are singletons. Sequencing was carried out using PBMCs. These receptors all stem from a young woman in good health and CMV-seronegative. CDR3s include the opening cysteine and the closing phenylalanine or tryptophan. Each record gives: CDR3 protein, CDR3 DNA, D gene, J gene, V gene, clone size. D genes are given only for firm matches. Some rows mark clone size as missing; the rest say once, few, many or name a class of expanded clone.

CDR3: CAWGRQITNTEAFF; DNA: TGTGCCTGGGGGCGACAGATTACGAACACTGAAGCTTTCTTT; D: -; J: TRBJ1-1; V: TRBV30; size: -
CDR3: CASSLALRGLFQETQYF; DNA: TGTGCCAGCAGCTTAGCGCTTAGGGGACTATTCCAAGAGACCCAGTACTTC; D: TRBD2; J: TRBJ2-5; V: TRBV7-2; size: -
CDR3: CAWSSRSVWTGGAFGGELFF; DNA: TGTGCCTGGAGTTCTAGGTCAGTATGGACAGGGGGCGCCTTCGGCGGGGAGCTGTTTTTT; D: TRBD1; J: TRBJ2-2; V: TRBV30; size: -
CDR3: CASSVGLQYEQYF; DNA: TGTGCCAGCAGCGTGGGACTACAATACGAGCAGTACTTC; D: TRBD2; J: TRBJ2-7; V: TRBV5-5; size: -
CDR3: CATPPGGPNEQFF; DNA: TGTGCCACCCCGCCGGGGGGCCCGAATGAGCAGTTCTTC; D: -; J: TRBJ2-1; V: TRBV2; size: -
CDR3: CASSVRQGPEKLFF; DNA: TGTGCCAGCAGCGTACGCCAGGGCCCGGAAAAACTGTTTTTT; D: -; J: TRBJ1-4; V: TRBV9; size: -
CDR3: CASSHTGSTEAFF; DNA: TGCGCCAGCAGCCATACAGGGAGTACTGAAGCTTTCTTT; D: -; J: TRBJ1-1; V: TRBV4-1; size: -
CDR3: CASSELAGLHGELFF; DNA: TGTGCCAGCAGTGAACTAGCGGGACTTCACGGGGAGCTGTTTTTT; D: TRBD2; J: TRBJ2-2; V: TRBV2; size: -
CDR3: CASSPTSGTGAVYGYTF; DNA: TGTGCCAGCTCACCTACCTCCGGGACAGGGGCGGTCTATGGCTACACCTTC; D: TRBD1; J: TRBJ1-2; V: TRBV18; size: once
CDR3: CASSLEQPYGYTF; DNA: TGCGCCAGCAGCTTGGAACAGCCCTATGGCTACACCTTC; D: -; J: TRBJ1-2; V: TRBV5-1; size: -
CDR3: CATEGQQNQPQHF; DNA: TGTGCCACCGAAGGACAGCAAAATCAGCCCCAGCATTTT; D: -; J: TRBJ1-5; V: TRBV19; size: -
CDR3: CASSSSDRGTQPQHF; DNA: TGTGCCAGCAGTTCCTCGGACAGGGGTACTCAGCCCCAGCATTTT; D: TRBD1; J: TRBJ1-5; V: TRBV27; size: -
CDR3: CAWREGIGTEAFF; DNA: TGTGCCTGGAGGGAGGGGATCGGCACTGAAGCTTTCTTT; D: -; J: TRBJ1-1; V: TRBV30; size: once
CDR3: CASSLRQETQYF; DNA: TGTGCCAGCAGCTTGAGGCAAGAGACCCAGTACTTC; D: -; J: TRBJ2-5; V: TRBV11-1; size: -
CDR3: CASSEPGITYEQYF; DNA: TGTGCCAGCAGTGAACCGGGGATTACCTACGAGCAGTACTTC; D: -; J: TRBJ2-7; V: TRBV25-1; size: -
CDR3: CASSQDSGSNTGELFF; DNA: TGTGCCAGCAGCCAAGATTCCGGGTCGAACACCGGGGAGCTGTTTTTT; D: -; J: TRBJ2-2; V: TRBV4-2; size: -
CDR3: CASSLAGGRTDTQYF; DNA: TGTGCCAGCAGCTTGGCGGGGGGAAGAACAGATACGCAGTATTTT; D: TRBD2; J: TRBJ2-3; V: TRBV5-4; size: -
CDR3: CASSLGTDGTQYF; DNA: TGTGCCAGCAGCTTAGGCACAGATGGGACCCAGTACTTC; D: -; J: TRBJ2-5; V: TRBV7-2; size: -
CDR3: CSAVDFYGYTF; DNA: TGCAGCGCTGTGGACTTCTATGGCTACACCTTC; D: -; J: TRBJ1-2; V: TRBV29-1; size: -
CDR3: CASSLTGTAAEQFF; DNA: TGTGCCAGCAGCTTGACCGGGACAGCGGCTGAGCAGTTCTTC; D: TRBD1; J: TRBJ2-1; V: TRBV5-4; size: -
CDR3: CASSLIGTGFYTF; DNA: TGTGCCAGCAGCTTGATTGGGACAGGGTTTTACACCTTC; D: TRBD1; J: TRBJ1-2; V: TRBV5-4; size: -
CDR3: CASSPGVTNWSF; DNA: TGTGCCAGCAGCCCAGGGGTGACGAATTGGTCTTTT; D: -; J: TRBJ1-1; V: TRBV28; size: -
CDR3: CASSVDPNEVGNTEAFF; DNA: TGTGCCAGCAGCGTTGACCCGAATGAGGTTGGGAACACTGAAGCTTTCTTT; D: -; J: TRBJ1-1; V: TRBV9; size: -
CDR3: CASSSGLAGAETQYF; DNA: TGTGCCAGCAGCTCGGGACTAGCCGGAGCTGAGACCCAGTACTTC; D: TRBD2; J: TRBJ2-5; V: TRBV7-9; size: -
CDR3: CASSLSAGGSNQPQHF; DNA: TGTGCCAGCAGTTTATCGGCAGGGGGTAGCAATCAGCCCCAGCATTTT; D: TRBD1; J: TRBJ1-5; V: TRBV28; size: -